The clone carrying this T cell receptor beta chain was detected a few times. Its target is not known. Germline assignment: CDR1 SGHRS and CDR2 YFSETQ. The CDR3 sequence is 20 residues long. Trimming at V came to 4 bases and at J to 0 bases, leaving 16 bases not matched to a gene. The data derive from a study of post-analysis software for immune sequencing data. Prepared TCR beta cDNA libraries contained unique molecular identifiers. Around 460,000 cDNA molecules came from approximately 1 to 10 million T cells. TCRdb called the PCR reads again in MiXCR, with one record for every CDR3 protein. The table includes hundreds of thousands of distinct CDR3 sequences, nearly 45% detected once. Study conclusions and caveats: Included in a set of 5 or 6 TRBV segments more frequent in patients than controls were TRBV5-6, TRBV5-1 and TRBV20-1. Significantly decreased normalized Chao1 diversity was recorded for multiple sclerosis patients relative to controls.

The sample consisted of blood. The source is a girl between 5 and 17 years old with multiple sclerosis. The chain has TRBV5-1 and TRBJ2-4, with 10 bases lining up with TRBD2. The CDR3 here is CASSVNNRALAGVAKNIQYF. In nucleotides, the CDR3 is TGCGCCAGCAGCGTGAACAACAGGGCTCTAGCGGGGGTAGCCAAAAACATTCAGTACTTC.